Detailed here is one T cell receptor beta chain. The record originates from a study of cytomegalovirus exposure and HLA in healthy donors. The V end lost 7 bases, the J end lost 7 bases, and 20 bases lay between the germline ends. The germline CDR1 and CDR2 sequences are ENHRY and SYGVKD. The CDR3 totals 16 residues. Profiling relied on immunoSEQ multiplex PCR, and the TCRdb table lists in-frame clones only, not all of them. The sample carries about 190,000 clones, 80% to 85% recorded once. The source of this sequence is a woman younger than 35 in good health and CMV-seropositive. Material for sequencing was PBMCs. V usage is TRBV10-3 and J usage is TRBJ1-6; a possible D gene is TRBD1 (5 bases). In DNA form, the CDR3 reads TGTGCCATCAATGAAACCGAACAGGCGGACAATTCACCCCTCCACTTT. Protein: CAINETEQADNSPLHF.